The TCR beta chain described here comes from a study of blood T cell repertoires in COVID-19 (dated by TCRdb to the early 2020s). In the study overall: Samples covering the acute and convalescent phases of COVID-19 were provided by collaborators in the United States, Italy and Spain. The prospective study material was composed of cDNA or gDNA derived from T cells, B-cell-depleted T cells, or PBMCs. The dataset comprised deeply sampled blood TCRbeta repertoires from subjects exposed to, actively infected with, or recovered from COVID-19. The repertoires were released in a freely available public database meant as a resource for research on the immune response to SARS-CoV-2. The samples were drawn from the first 160 participants of the ongoing ImmuneRACE study and from roughly 1,300 subjects provided by 6 global collaborators. A de-identified subject ID, COVID-19 status, age in years and sex were almost always included in the sample metadata. Where HLA class I and class II types were available, the types were taken from metadata supplied by the sample provider, not from assay-based typing. Study-wide findings and limitations: The quantity of clinical and demographic metadata differed by source and by participant and was supplied without curation.

TCRbeta CDR3 regions were amplified from genomic DNA using the immunoSEQ Assay, a bias-controlled multiplex PCR. On the study's bioinformatics: Within the assay, amplification of reference gene primers was used to estimate how many nucleated cells each sample contained. To quantify the absolute abundance of each unique TCRbeta CDR3 rearrangement, sequence reads were collapsed and filtered. For each sample, productive Simpson clonality was calculated as the square root of Simpson's diversity index across productive rearrangements. TCRdb provides this immuneACCESS table in a form limited to in-frame rearrangements. Some clones are lacking; in checked studies, under half of them reflect an unresolved V gene, and why the rest are absent is not known. The V and J calls and clone size were taken over from that table, and D and trimming were inferred from the DNA. This sample has roughly 41,000 clones in its table, and around four fifths of those were observed once. 35% to 55% of the sample belongs to the ten largest clones.

The germline V gene encodes CDR1 SGHTA and CDR2 FQGNSA. From cysteine to phenylalanine, the CDR3 is 15 amino acids long. Only the CDR3 part of the read is kept: 45 bases, read in frame from the first base. V and J are trimmed by 4 bases and 4 bases, and the gene matches miss 7 bases of the junction. A remark on this clone: This receptor's antigen is unknown. Base quality data are lacking; no much larger clone is found one base away.

The collaborating institutions used their own protocols to collect whole blood in K2EDTA tubes. For TCRbeta analysis, collaborator samples were shipped as frozen whole blood, as isolated PBMCs, or as DNA extracted from either sample type. The specimen was peripheral blood. The chain couples TRBV7-2 to TRBJ1-2; the junction holds 9 bases that match TRBD1. The TCR originated in a woman of 80 years or more with acute or convalescent COVID-19. CDR3 reads: CASSSRTGVSYGYTF. The DNA reads TGTGCCAGCAGCTCGAGGACAGGGGTTAGCTATGGCTACACCTTC.